The rows below give T cell receptor beta chains drawn from one sample of a study of T cells in Graves' hyperthyroidism and ophthalmopathy. TCRdb reprocessed the multiplex PCR reads via MiXCR and lists one record per CDR3 protein. This sample carries some 570,000 distinct CDR3 sequences, 17% of them seen once, and the ten largest clones take roughly a sixth. The sequenced material came from blood. The receptor source for this set is a woman between 18 and 30 years old with Graves' ophthalmopathy. Both conserved end residues are part of each CDR3. The order of the fields is clone size, CDR3 length, J gene, V gene, D gene, CDR3 DNA, CDR3 protein. A D gene is named only where the DNA matches it firmly. Expanded clones get a size class; other rows say once, few or many, or leave the size out.

clone_size: -
cdr3_length: 13
j_call: TRBJ1-2
v_call: TRBV9
d_call: -
cdr3_nt: TGTGCCAGCGCGCCCGGAGCTAACTATGGCTACACCTTC
cdr3_aa: CASAPGANYGYTF

clone_size: many
cdr3_length: 10
j_call: TRBJ1-1
v_call: TRBV7-8
d_call: -
cdr3_nt: TGTGCCAGCAGCCTTGCCCAAGCTTTCTTT
cdr3_aa: CASSLAQAFF

clone_size: -
cdr3_length: 14
j_call: TRBJ1-1
v_call: TRBV20-1
d_call: -
cdr3_nt: TGCAGTGCTAGAGATCCCGCGGCGAACACTGAAGCTTTCTTT
cdr3_aa: CSARDPAANTEAFF

clone_size: few
cdr3_length: 18
j_call: TRBJ2-1
v_call: TRBV5-1
d_call: TRBD2
cdr3_nt: TGCGCCAGCAGCTTCTCGGGACTAGCGGGGGGGGGCCACAATGAGCAGTTCTTC
cdr3_aa: CASSFSGLAGGGHNEQFF

clone_size: many
cdr3_length: 15
j_call: TRBJ1-5
v_call: TRBV28
d_call: -
cdr3_nt: TGTGCCAGCAGTTCCGACGGGGCAGGGGATCAGCCCCAGCATTTT
cdr3_aa: CASSSDGAGDQPQHF

clone_size: -
cdr3_length: 14
j_call: TRBJ1-2
v_call: TRBV27
d_call: TRBD1
cdr3_nt: TGTGCCAGCAGTTTTTACAGGGGCGGCTATGGCTACACCTTC
cdr3_aa: CASSFYRGGYGYTF

clone_size: few
cdr3_length: 15
j_call: TRBJ1-2
v_call: TRBV27
d_call: TRBD1
cdr3_nt: TGTGCCAGCAGCCCGTTCCCAGGGGGGGCGTATGGCTACACCTTC
cdr3_aa: CASSPFPGGAYGYTF

clone_size: many
cdr3_length: 13
j_call: TRBJ1-2
v_call: TRBV3-1
d_call: -
cdr3_nt: TGTGCCAGCAGGGCAGCCCCTAACTATGGCTACACCTTC
cdr3_aa: CASRAAPNYGYTF

clone_size: many
cdr3_length: 12
j_call: TRBJ2-3
v_call: TRBV7-9
d_call: -
cdr3_nt: TGTGCCAGCAGCTCGTCACCAGATACGCAGTATTTT
cdr3_aa: CASSSSPDTQYF

clone_size: -
cdr3_length: 11
j_call: TRBJ2-5
v_call: TRBV20-1
d_call: -
cdr3_nt: TGCAGTGCTTTTTATACCCGGGATCCGTACTTC
cdr3_aa: CSAFYTRDPYF

clone_size: many
cdr3_length: 15
j_call: TRBJ2-3
v_call: TRBV18
d_call: -
cdr3_nt: TGTGCCAGCTCACCATTACAGTCTAGCACAGATACGCAGTATTTT
cdr3_aa: CASSPLQSSTDTQYF

clone_size: many
cdr3_length: 16
j_call: TRBJ2-7
v_call: TRBV20-1
d_call: TRBD2
cdr3_nt: TGCAGTGCTACGATAGCGGGTCTTTACAACTCCTACGAGCAGTACTTC
cdr3_aa: CSATIAGLYNSYEQYF

clone_size: -
cdr3_length: 11
j_call: TRBJ1-5
v_call: TRBV4-1
d_call: -
cdr3_nt: TGCGCCAGCAGTCCAGAAACTCCCCAGCATTTT
cdr3_aa: CASSPETPQHF

clone_size: few
cdr3_length: 16
j_call: TRBJ2-1
v_call: TRBV15
d_call: TRBD1
cdr3_nt: TGTGCCACCAGCAGAGATATACAGGGGGCCAACAATGAGCAGTTCTTC
cdr3_aa: CATSRDIQGANNEQFF

clone_size: many
cdr3_length: 14
j_call: TRBJ1-2
v_call: TRBV5-1
d_call: -
cdr3_nt: TGCGCCAGCAGCTCGGACAGACTCCGCTATGGCTACACCTTC
cdr3_aa: CASSSDRLRYGYTF

clone_size: few
cdr3_length: 13
j_call: TRBJ2-7
v_call: TRBV27
d_call: -
cdr3_nt: TGTGCCAGCAGTTTCCGGGCAGATAACGAGCAGTACTTC
cdr3_aa: CASSFRADNEQYF

clone_size: many
cdr3_length: 13
j_call: TRBJ1-2
v_call: TRBV5-6
d_call: TRBD1
cdr3_nt: TGTGCCAGCAGCCCCGGACAGGGGACTGGCTACACCTTC
cdr3_aa: CASSPGQGTGYTF

clone_size: many
cdr3_length: 13
j_call: TRBJ1-1
v_call: TRBV5-8
d_call: -
cdr3_nt: TGTGCCAGCAGGCTGGGGGGGGACACTGAAGCTTTCTTT
cdr3_aa: CASRLGGDTEAFF

clone_size: many
cdr3_length: 15
j_call: TRBJ1-1
v_call: TRBV11-3
d_call: -
cdr3_nt: TGTGCCAGCAGCCAGAGCGGTGGGGGGAACACTGAAGCTTTCTTT
cdr3_aa: CASSQSGGGNTEAFF

clone_size: many
cdr3_length: 14
j_call: TRBJ2-3
v_call: TRBV11-1
d_call: -
cdr3_nt: TGTGCCAGCAGCTTAAGCAGGGTCCCAGATACGCAGTATTTT
cdr3_aa: CASSLSRVPDTQYF

clone_size: -
cdr3_length: 15
j_call: TRBJ2-1
v_call: TRBV28
d_call: TRBD1
cdr3_nt: TGTGCCAGCAGTTCACAGGGGAAGGATACTAGTGAGCAGTTCTTC
cdr3_aa: CASSSQGKDTSEQFF

clone_size: few
cdr3_length: 19
j_call: TRBJ1-2
v_call: TRBV6-5
d_call: TRBD1
cdr3_nt: TGTGCCAGCAGTTACTCCCCCCTCCAAGGAGACAGGGAGGACTATGGCTACACCTTC
cdr3_aa: CASSYSPLQGDREDYGYTF

clone_size: few
cdr3_length: 17
j_call: TRBJ1-6
v_call: TRBV27
d_call: TRBD1
cdr3_nt: TGTGCCAGCAGTCCAGGGGACAGGGGGTCCTATAATTCACCCCTCCACTTT
cdr3_aa: CASSPGDRGSYNSPLHF

clone_size: once
cdr3_length: 15
j_call: TRBJ1-2
v_call: TRBV5-1
d_call: -
cdr3_nt: TGCGCCAGCGGCTTGGCCAGAGGGGCAAGCTATGGCTACACCTTC
cdr3_aa: CASGLARGASYGYTF

clone_size: -
cdr3_length: 16
j_call: TRBJ2-7
v_call: TRBV7-6
d_call: -
cdr3_nt: TGTGCCAGCAGCTTAGCCGCGGATGAGAGCTCCTACGAGCAGTACTTC
cdr3_aa: CASSLAADESSYEQYF

clone_size: -
cdr3_length: 15
j_call: TRBJ2-7
v_call: TRBV7-9
d_call: -
cdr3_nt: TGTGCCAGCAGCCCCAGTAACGGGCTCTTATTCGAGCAGTACTTC
cdr3_aa: CASSPSNGLLFEQYF

clone_size: many
cdr3_length: 15
j_call: TRBJ2-7
v_call: TRBV20-1
d_call: TRBD1
cdr3_nt: TGCAGTGCTAGAGTCCCGGGACAGGGAGTCTACGAGCAGTACTTC
cdr3_aa: CSARVPGQGVYEQYF

clone_size: few
cdr3_length: 15
j_call: TRBJ1-2
v_call: TRBV4-1
d_call: -
cdr3_nt: TGCGCCAGCAGCCAAGAATCACAGGGAGAGTATGGCTACACCTTC
cdr3_aa: CASSQESQGEYGYTF

clone_size: few
cdr3_length: 16
j_call: TRBJ1-2
v_call: TRBV6-1
d_call: -
cdr3_nt: TGTGCCAGCAGCCCTGACTGGAAAGCAGTTGACTATGGCTACACCTTC
cdr3_aa: CASSPDWKAVDYGYTF

clone_size: few
cdr3_length: 15
j_call: TRBJ1-5
v_call: TRBV7-3
d_call: TRBD1
cdr3_nt: TGTGCCAGCAGCTCGACAGGGGACTTGTCTCAGCCCCAGCATTTT
cdr3_aa: CASSSTGDLSQPQHF

clone_size: many
cdr3_length: 14
j_call: TRBJ2-7
v_call: TRBV9
d_call: -
cdr3_nt: TGTGCCAGCAGCGTAGAGGACACAGCCTACGAGCAGTACTTC
cdr3_aa: CASSVEDTAYEQYF

clone_size: many
cdr3_length: 14
j_call: TRBJ1-1
v_call: TRBV12-3/TRBV12-4
d_call: -
cdr3_nt: TGTGCCAGCAGTCCCGCCGGGTTTAACACTGAAGCTTTCTTT
cdr3_aa: CASSPAGFNTEAFF

clone_size: few
cdr3_length: 14
j_call: TRBJ2-3
v_call: TRBV9
d_call: -
cdr3_nt: TGTGCCAGCAGCGGGACAAGTCGCACAGATACGCAGTATTTT
cdr3_aa: CASSGTSRTDTQYF

clone_size: many
cdr3_length: 14
j_call: TRBJ1-4
v_call: TRBV20-1
d_call: -
cdr3_nt: TGCAGTGCTAGCGTCTACAGGGTGCAAGAAAAACTGTTTTTT
cdr3_aa: CSASVYRVQEKLFF

clone_size: many
cdr3_length: 15
j_call: TRBJ1-4
v_call: TRBV5-5
d_call: -
cdr3_nt: TGTGCCAGCAGCCCCCGCGGTACGACGGATGAAAAACTGTTTTTT
cdr3_aa: CASSPRGTTDEKLFF

clone_size: many
cdr3_length: 17
j_call: TRBJ2-3
v_call: TRBV24-1
d_call: -
cdr3_nt: TGTGCCACCAGTGATTTGTACGATTTCGCTAGCACAGATACGCAGTATTTT
cdr3_aa: CATSDLYDFASTDTQYF

clone_size: few
cdr3_length: 14
j_call: TRBJ2-3
v_call: TRBV20-1
d_call: TRBD2
cdr3_nt: TGCACAAGCTCCGGGGGGGCGGGCACAGATACGCAGTATTTT
cdr3_aa: CTSSGGAGTDTQYF

clone_size: few
cdr3_length: 14
j_call: TRBJ1-1
v_call: TRBV7-3
d_call: TRBD1
cdr3_nt: TGTGCCAGCAGCTTTGGACAGGGCGAGGCTGAAGCTTTCTTT
cdr3_aa: CASSFGQGEAEAFF

clone_size: many
cdr3_length: 14
j_call: TRBJ1-1
v_call: TRBV20-1
d_call: -
cdr3_nt: TGCAGTGCTAGAGATCCCACACATAACACTGAAGCTTTCTTT
cdr3_aa: CSARDPTHNTEAFF

clone_size: -
cdr3_length: 17
j_call: TRBJ2-1
v_call: TRBV11-2
d_call: -
cdr3_nt: TGTGCCAGCAGCTTAATAGCTCGGACAGAAGCCTACAATGAGCAGTTCTTC
cdr3_aa: CASSLIARTEAYNEQFF

clone_size: -
cdr3_length: 17
j_call: TRBJ2-2
v_call: TRBV2
d_call: TRBD2
cdr3_nt: TGTGCCAGCAGCTGGGGACTAGCGGGGGTCGACACCGGGGAGCTGTTTTTT
cdr3_aa: CASSWGLAGVDTGELFF

clone_size: many
cdr3_length: 12
j_call: TRBJ2-7
v_call: TRBV28
d_call: -
cdr3_nt: TGTGCCAGCAGTTCCTATTGGGGCGAGCAGTACTTC
cdr3_aa: CASSSYWGEQYF

clone_size: -
cdr3_length: 13
j_call: TRBJ1-2
v_call: TRBV5-6
d_call: -
cdr3_nt: TGTGCCAGCACCCCCTGGGCAGGCTATGGCTACACCTTC
cdr3_aa: CASTPWAGYGYTF

clone_size: -
cdr3_length: 13
j_call: TRBJ1-2
v_call: TRBV6-2/TRBV6-3
d_call: -
cdr3_nt: TGTGCCAGCAGTTACTTCCTCGGGGATGGCTACACCTTC
cdr3_aa: CASSYFLGDGYTF

clone_size: many
cdr3_length: 16
j_call: TRBJ2-1
v_call: TRBV18
d_call: -
cdr3_nt: TGTGCCAGCTCACCACTCGCTCGGGACCGCTACAATGAGCAGTTCTTC
cdr3_aa: CASSPLARDRYNEQFF

clone_size: -
cdr3_length: 18
j_call: TRBJ2-5
v_call: TRBV29-1
d_call: -
cdr3_nt: TGCAGCGTTGAAGATCCTATCCGGTCCTTTTGGGGCCAAGAGACCCAGTACTTC
cdr3_aa: CSVEDPIRSFWGQETQYF

clone_size: -
cdr3_length: 16
j_call: TRBJ2-5
v_call: TRBV4-1
d_call: TRBD2
cdr3_nt: TGCGCCAGCAGCCCCAGGGGACTAGCGGGAGTGGAGACCCAGTACTTC
cdr3_aa: CASSPRGLAGVETQYF

clone_size: -
cdr3_length: 16
j_call: TRBJ1-6
v_call: TRBV9
d_call: -
cdr3_nt: TGTGCCAGCAGCGTAGGAGGCGCCGGGGGCGACTCACCCCTCCACTTT
cdr3_aa: CASSVGGAGGDSPLHF

clone_size: many
cdr3_length: 11
j_call: TRBJ2-1
v_call: TRBV20-1
d_call: -
cdr3_nt: TGCAGTGCTTCCTTTTACAATGAGCAGTTCTTC
cdr3_aa: CSASFYNEQFF

clone_size: many
cdr3_length: 15
j_call: TRBJ1-2
v_call: TRBV5-1
d_call: -
cdr3_nt: TGCGCCAGCAGCTTGGGCCCGCCGGCGATTGGGGGCTACACCTTC
cdr3_aa: CASSLGPPAIGGYTF

clone_size: many
cdr3_length: 14
j_call: TRBJ1-1
v_call: TRBV19
d_call: TRBD1
cdr3_nt: TGTGCCACCAGACAGGGGGCAGAGAACACTGAAGCTTTCTTT
cdr3_aa: CATRQGAENTEAFF

clone_size: many
cdr3_length: 15
j_call: TRBJ2-1
v_call: TRBV2
d_call: -
cdr3_nt: TGTGCCAGCAGTGAGGTCCCCGACAGATACAATGAGCAGTTCTTC
cdr3_aa: CASSEVPDRYNEQFF

clone_size: many
cdr3_length: 12
j_call: TRBJ1-1
v_call: TRBV2
d_call: -
cdr3_nt: TGTGCCAGCAGTGTGGGGGGAACTGAAGCTTTCTTT
cdr3_aa: CASSVGGTEAFF